The rows below give T cell receptor beta chains drawn from one sample of a study of cytomegalovirus exposure and HLA in healthy donors. Sequencing was performed with immunoSEQ multiplex PCR; in TCRdb, only in-frame clones are kept and a portion is missing. The sample has 120,000 or so clones, roughly 82% seen once; the top ten hold less than 3%. The sequenced sample consisted of PBMCs. Every receptor here comes from a middle-aged woman in good health and CMV-seropositive. CDR3s include the opening cysteine and the closing phenylalanine or tryptophan. The order of the fields is clone size, V gene, D gene, J gene, CDR3 DNA, CDR3 protein. D genes are given only for firm matches. Part of the rows lack a size; the others show once, few, many or a class for expanded clones.

NA	TRBV9	TRBD2	TRBJ2-6	TGTGCCAGCGGACTAGCGGGAGTTGGGGCCAACGTCCTGACTTTC	CASGLAGVGANVLTF
NA	TRBV6-5	TRBD2	TRBJ2-7	TGTGCCAGCAGTTCTGGGGGACTAGCGGGATGGTACGAGCAGTACTTC	CASSSGGLAGWYEQYF
NA	TRBV21-1	NA	TRBJ1-1	TGTGCCAGCAGCAAAGCAGGGAGGTCGAACACTGAAGCTTTCTTT	CASSKAGRSNTEAFF
once	TRBV6-5	NA	TRBJ1-3	TGTGCCAGCAGTTACTCGGCAGGGGACTCTGGAAACACCATATATTTT	CASSYSAGDSGNTIYF
NA	TRBV5-1	TRBD1	TRBJ1-4	TGCGCCAGCAGCTTGGCCGAGGGACAGCTTAATGAAAAACTGTTTTTT	CASSLAEGQLNEKLFF
NA	TRBV9	TRBD1	TRBJ2-1	TGTGCCAGCAGCGTAGTCGCAGGGGGCAGTGAGCAGTTCTTC	CASSVVAGGSEQFF
few	TRBV11-2	TRBD1	TRBJ2-7	TGTGCCAGCAGCCCAGGGGACAGCCGCTCAGGGCCCTACGAGCAGTACTTC	CASSPGDSRSGPYEQYF
NA	TRBV7-9	TRBD1	TRBJ1-2	TGTGCCAGCAGCAAAGGACAGGGCCTGAACTATGGCTACACCTTC	CASSKGQGLNYGYTF
NA	TRBV7-4	TRBD2	TRBJ2-1	TGTGCCAGCATCCTTAGACTAGCGGGAGGGCCGGGGAATGAGCAGTTCTTC	CASILRLAGGPGNEQFF
NA	TRBV7-8	TRBD1	TRBJ2-3	TGTGCCAGCAGCTTGGAGACAGGGGGATGGGATACGCAGTATTTT	CASSLETGGWDTQYF
NA	TRBV30	NA	TRBJ1-1	TGTGCCTGGGTCGACATGAACACTGAAGCTTTCTTT	CAWVDMNTEAFF